One and the same sample provided the 30 T cell receptor beta chains below, sequenced in a study of cytomegalovirus exposure and HLA in healthy donors. Primers: 60 Vbeta forward and 13 Jbeta reverse. Here immunoSEQ multiplex PCR was the method, and the copy in TCRdb shows in-frame clones only, minus some. The sample contains about 160,000 clones, roughly 84% of which appear only once. The material sequenced was PBMCs. The receptors were sampled from a man younger than 35 in good health and CMV-seronegative.

This clone was counted a few times. The CDR3 nucleotides are TGTGCCAGCAGCTTGACTAGCGGGAAAACAGATACGCAGTATTTT. Amino acid sequence: CASSLTSGKTDTQYF. The rearrangement links TRBV5-4 to TRBJ2-3; 10 nucleotides line up with TRBD2. The V gene end was trimmed by 1 base and the J gene end by 3 bases; junction bases not matched to a gene: 2. This CDR3 spans 15 amino acids. Germline CDR1 is SGHNT and CDR2 is YYREEE (reference sequence). The entire variable domain, with the rest obtained from reference TRBV5-4 and TRBJ2-3, is as follows: ETGVTQSPTHLIKTRGQQVTLRCSSQSGHNTVSWYQQALGQGPQFIFQYYREEENGRGNFPPRFSGLQFPNYSSELNVNALELDDSALYLCASSLTSGKTDTQYFGPGTRLTVL.

The genes are TRBV30 and TRBJ1-6; D unclear. This CDR3 has 14 amino acids. Deletions cut 3 bases from V and 7 bases from J, with 13 bases between. Germline lookup yields CDR1 GTSNPN and CDR2 SVGIG (reference sequence). The CDR3 here is CAWRRREENSPLHF. As DNA, the CDR3 is TGTGCCTGGAGGCGGCGGGAGGAAAATTCACCCCTCCACTTT.

The sample holds a few counts of this clone. This chain uses TRBV6-1 with TRBJ1-3, with 9 nucleotides matching TRBD1. The CDR3 loop spans 15 amino acids. After removal of 1 base from V and 3 bases from J, the junction contained 1 base not matched to a gene. In germline, CDR1 is MNHNS, CDR2 SASEGT. The CDR3 coding sequence is TGTGCCAGCAGTGAAGGGGGACAGGGTGGAAACACCATATATTTT. Encoded protein: CASSEGGQGGNTIYF.

This chain links TRBV6-4 with TRBJ1-5; tentatively, D is TRBD1 (5 bases). CDR1 and CDR2 (germline): MRHNA, SNTAGT. The V end was cut by 5 bases, the J end by 4 bases, with 9 bases between. The CDR3 length is 13 residues. For the CDR3, the DNA is TGTGCCAGCAGTCCGACAGCTAATCAGCCCCAGCATTTT. Protein product: CASSPTANQPQHF.

The chain joins TRBV10-3 to TRBJ1-4, with D hard to call. CDR3 length equals 14 residues. V was cut by 6 bases and J by 7 bases, with 15 bases left in between. Germline V gives CDR1 ENHRY, CDR2 SYGVKD. CDR3 coding DNA: TGTGCCATCAGGAGCGAGGTGATAAGTGAAAAACTGTTTTTT. Its protein product is CAIRSEVISEKLFF.

The V and J genes are TRBV21-1 and TRBJ1-5; the D call in the table, TRBD1, was not verified against the DNA. TRBV21-1 is a documented pseudogene. The length of the CDR3 is 17 residues. CDR3 residues: CASSKRPSGGFGQPQHF. CDR3 bases: TGTGCCAGCAGCAAACGCCCGTCAGGGGGCTTCGGTCAGCCCCAGCATTTT.

This clone came up a few times. The chain recombines TRBV7-6 with TRBJ2-5, with 8 bases matching TRBD2. Trimming cost V 1 base and J 1 base; bases outside gene matches: 20. CDR1 is SGHVS and CDR2 is FNYEAQ in the germline V gene. This CDR3 has 21 amino acids. DNA of the CDR3: TGTGCCAGCAGCTTAGTCGGGGCCGGACCTCTGGGCGGGAGGTCCCAAGAGACCCAGTACTTC. Its protein is CASSLVGAGPLGGRSQETQYF.

The chain is built from TRBV28 and TRBJ2-4, with 7 positions matching TRBD1. The CDR3 is made up of 16 amino acids. CDR1 is MDHEN and CDR2 is SYDVKM in the germline V gene. With 6 bases clipped from V and 9 bases from J, the junction kept 17 bases outside the gene matches. DNA for the CDR3: TGTGCCAGCAGCCACAATGGAGACAGGGCGTGGGGCATTCAGTACTTC. Translated: CASSHNGDRAWGIQYF.

The chain has TRBV6-5 and TRBJ1-1; D perhaps matches TRBD1 (6 bases). The germline CDR1 and CDR2 sequences are MNHEY and SVGAGI. The CDR3 length is 13 residues. The ends were cut back, 6 bases at V and 5 bases at J, with 13 bases in the middle. This CDR3 is CASRGRGGTEAFF. CDR3 sequence (DNA): TGTGCCAGCAGGGGGCGAGGGGGTACTGAAGCTTTCTTT.

The J gene is TRBJ2-1, the V gene TRBV28; no clear D gene. CDR1 and CDR2 (germline): MDHEN, SYDVKM. V lost 8 bases to trimming and J lost 0 bases, with 8 bases between them. This CDR3 has 13 amino acids. The CDR3 reads CASGRNSYNEQFF. As DNA, the CDR3 is TGTGCCAGCGGCCGAAACTCCTACAATGAGCAGTTCTTC.

The chain recombines TRBV7-8 with TRBJ2-1; 10 bases line up with TRBD2. Trimming cost V 5 bases and J 12 bases; bases outside gene matches: 7. The CDR3 spans 13 residues. Looked up from germline, CDR1 is SGHVS and CDR2 is FQNEAQ. CDR3 protein: CASSPRLAGAQFF. In nucleotides, the CDR3 is TGTGCCAGCAGCCCCCGGCTAGCGGGAGCGCAGTTCTTC. Drawing the rest from reference TRBV7-8 and TRBJ2-1, the complete variable domain is GAGVSQSPRYKVAKRGQDVALRCDPISGHVSLFWYQQALGQGPEFLTYFQNEAQLDKSGLPSDRFFAERPEGSVSTLKIQRTQQEDSAVYLCASSPRLAGAQFFGPGTRLTVL.

This clone was seen a single time. Here the CDR3 DNA reads TGTGCCAGCACCACCGCGTATCAGCCCCAGCATTTT. This translates into CASTTAYQPQHF. The chain is built from TRBV28 and TRBJ1-5; the D is unclear. CDR1 is MDHEN and CDR2 is SYDVKM in the germline V gene. Trimming shortened V by 7 bases and J by 5 bases, and 9 bases separated the two germline ends. The CDR3 contains 12 residues.

The CDR3 DNA is TGCGCCAGCAGCTTGGATGCAGGGAAAAATTCACCCCTCCACTTT. Protein product: CASSLDAGKNSPLHF. The V call is TRBV5-1, the J call TRBJ1-6; possibly TRBD1 for D (5 bases). This CDR3 spans 15 amino acids. Germline loops: CDR1 SGHRS, CDR2 YFSETQ. The V end was cut by 0 bases, the J end by 7 bases, with 11 bases between.

The V and J genes are TRBV6-5 and TRBJ2-1; 10 positions agree with TRBD2. CDR1 and CDR2 (germline): MNHEY, SVGAGI. This CDR3 has 16 residues. The trim removed 4 bases at V and 5 bases at J, leaving 8 bases unmatched. In nucleotides, the CDR3 is TGTGCCAGCAGTTCCCCCAGCGGGGGGGCCAACAATGAGCAGTTCTTC. Translating gives CASSSPSGGANNEQFF.

The V gene is TRBV11-2, the J gene TRBJ2-7; TRBD2 matches 7 bases. The germline CDR1 and CDR2 sequences are SGHAT and FQNNGV. V dropped 1 base and J dropped 2; count of bases not matched to a gene: 8. The CDR3 has 16 amino acids. The CDR3 nucleotides are TGTGCCAGCAGCTTAGGCGGGGGAGCAACTACCTACGAGCAGTACTTC. It encodes CASSLGGGATTYEQYF.

This clone has more than one count but fewer than ten. Germline and junction disagree at one end, which may indicate a read error. The J gene is TRBJ2-7, the V gene TRBV7-9, with 8 bases identical to TRBD2. This CDR3 spans 14 amino acids. Germline V gene lookup returns CDR1 SEHNR and CDR2 FQNEAQ (reference sequence). In nucleotides, the CDR3 is TGTTCCAGCAGCGACCGGGAGGGCCGGGACGAGCAGTACTTC. Protein product: CSSSDREGRDEQYF.

The rearrangement links TRBV2 to TRBJ2-7; 9 positions agree with TRBD2. The CDR3 contains 17 residues. Germline loops: CDR1 SNHLY, CDR2 FYNNEI. With V trimmed by 2 bases and J by 2 bases, 10 bases remained unmatched. For the CDR3, the DNA is TGTGCCAGCAGTGAAAACCCTGAGCTAGCGGGGACCTACGAGCAGTACTTC. Translated, it gives CASSENPELAGTYEQYF.

CDR3 DNA sequence: TGCGCCAGCAGAGGGACAGGGGGTCTCTACAATGAGCAGTTCTTC. As protein: CASRGTGGLYNEQFF. This rearrangement joins TRBV5-1 to TRBJ2-1; 11 bases are a match to TRBD1. The CDR3 extends over 15 amino acids. V was clipped by 5 bases and J by 3 bases; unmatched bases: 4. The V gene's germline CDR1 is SGHRS and CDR2 YFSETQ.

The chain employs TRBV19 and TRBJ2-3; TRBD1 agrees at 11 bases. In germline, CDR1 is LNHDA, CDR2 SQIVND (reference sequence). This CDR3 contains 14 residues. V lost 4 bases, J lost 3 bases, and 0 bases stayed unmatched. The chain's CDR3 is CASSRDRGTDTQYF. The DNA for the CDR3 is TGTGCCAGTAGTAGGGACAGGGGGACAGATACGCAGTATTTT.

This clone was picked up a small number of times. V is TRBV19 and J is TRBJ1-1; 7 bases map to TRBD1. CDR1 LNHDA and CDR2 SQIVND come from the germline V gene (reference sequence). The CDR3 runs to 17 residues. With V trimmed by 4 bases and J by 3 bases, 14 bases remained unmatched. CDR3 bases: TGTGCCAGTAGTAGCCTCCACAAGACAGGGAGGTACACTGAAGCTTTCTTT. Its protein is CASSSLHKTGRYTEAFF.

The rearrangement uses TRBV14 and TRBJ2-1; 11 nucleotides match TRBD2. The germline V gene encodes CDR1 SGHDN and CDR2 FVKESK. The CDR3 loop spans 15 amino acids. V lost 0 bases and J lost 7; bases outside the gene matches: 2. The CDR3 DNA is TGTGCCAGCAGCCAAGAACTAGCGGGAGTGAATGAGCAGTTCTTC. Translated: CASSQELAGVNEQFF.

The chain combines TRBV7-2 with TRBJ1-1; D unclear. Germline V gene sequence: CDR1 SGHTA, CDR2 FQGNSA. The CDR3 is 13 residues long. V was cut by 5 bases and J by 3 bases, with 10 bases left in between. CDR3 residues: CASSPNMDTEAFF. The CDR3 DNA sequence: TGTGCCAGCAGCCCTAATATGGACACTGAAGCTTTCTTT.

This clone showed up just a few times. Within the sample, other DNA sequences also encode this same CDR3. The chain has TRBV9 and TRBJ2-1; 10 bases align to TRBD2. This CDR3 has 15 amino acids. J gave up 4 bases and V 0 bases, and 1 base lay outside the gene matches. Germline V gene lookup returns CDR1 SGDLS and CDR2 YYNGEE. DNA for the CDR3: TGTGCCAGCAGCGTAGGACTAGCGGGTTACAATGAGCAGTTCTTC. Translating it yields CASSVGLAGYNEQFF.

This sequence joins TRBV14 and TRBJ1-1; D not resolved. V was shortened by 1 base and J by 11 bases, with 14 bases between the two germline ends. This CDR3 is 13 amino acids long. Germline V gene lookup returns CDR1 SGHDN and CDR2 FVKESK. The CDR3 spells CASSQVTDSRAFF. The CDR3 DNA is TGTGCCAGCAGCCAAGTCACCGACTCGAGGGCTTTCTTT.

This chain links TRBV4-2 with TRBJ2-3, with TRBD2 matching over 12 bases. Germline-derived CDR1 and CDR2 are LGHNA and YNFKEQ. The CDR3 is 14 amino acids. V shed 3 bases and J 5 bases; nucleotides not matched to a gene: 0. DNA for the CDR3: TGTGCCAGCAGCCAGACTAGCGGGAGAGATACGCAGTATTTT. This translates into CASSQTSGRDTQYF.

The gene calls are TRBV13 and TRBJ1-1; D perhaps matches TRBD1 (6 bases). The germline V gene encodes CDR1 PRHDT and CDR2 FYEKMQ (reference sequence). The CDR3 length is 15 residues. V lost 6 bases and J 1 base, leaving 15 bases between the germline ends. Written as DNA, the CDR3 is TGTGCCAGCAGTCTAAACCTACAGGGGAACACTGAAGCTTTCTTT. It encodes CASSLNLQGNTEAFF.

This clone has only a few counts. The V call is TRBV6-5, the J call TRBJ2-1; D remains ambiguous. CDR3 size: 13 residues. V was pared by 6 bases and J by 12 bases, with 18 bases between. Germline lookup yields CDR1 MNHEY and CDR2 SVGAGI. The CDR3, as DNA: TGTGCCAGCAGCGATGACTCCCCCCACTGGCAGTTCTTC. This sequence encodes CASSDDSPHWQFF.

About this clone itself: Other DNA variants within this sample encode the same CDR3. The chain is built from TRBV6-5 and TRBJ1-5, with D perhaps TRBD1 (5 bases). Trimming took off 0 bases at V and 2 bases at J, with 5 bases between the two ends. Germline CDR1 is MNHEY and CDR2 is SVGAGI. CDR3 length equals 14 residues. The CDR3: CASSYSGGNQPQHF. The CDR3 DNA is TGTGCCAGCAGTTACTCAGGGGGCAATCAGCCCCAGCATTTT.

CDR3: CASSLGDRVADTQYF. CDR3 nucleotide sequence: TGTGCCAGCAGCTTAGGTGACAGGGTGGCAGATACGCAGTATTTT. The rearrangement uses TRBV7-9 and TRBJ2-3; 7 positions match TRBD1. This CDR3 comprises 15 residues. J gave up 4 bases and V 1 base, and 5 bases lay outside the gene matches. In germline, CDR1 is SEHNR, CDR2 FQNEAQ (reference sequence). Combining the CDR3 with reference TRBV7-9 and TRBJ2-3 gives the whole variable domain DTGVSQNPRHKITKRGQNVTFRCDPISEHNRLYWYRQTLGQGPEFLTYFQNEAQLEKSRLLSDRFSAERPKGSFSTLEIQRTEQGDSAMYLCASSLGDRVADTQYFGPGTRLTVL.

This clone was recorded a few times. This chain connects TRBV29-1 to TRBJ2-2; D possibly corresponds to TRBD1 (6 bases). Germline V CDR1 and CDR2: SQVTM, ANQGSEA. The V and J ends lost 8 bases and 0 bases respectively, with 13 bases between them. The CDR3 contains 14 residues. The CDR3, as DNA: TGCAGCACCGTGACAGGCGCGAACACCGGGGAGCTGTTTTTT. Translated: CSTVTGANTGELFF.